Sequencing of this TCR beta chain was carried out in a study of radiotherapy plus CTLA-4 blockade in lung cancer. General study points: After radiotherapy and ipilimumab, tumor-derived clones expanded in peripheral blood.

Libraries were prepared by immunoSEQ multiplex PCR; TCRdb keeps only in-frame clonotypes and omits some of them. Counted here are under 50,000 clones, about 86% occurring once; the ten biggest clones make up 20% to 25%. This clone has just one count. Its target is not known. This CDR3 has 14 amino acids. Trimming left V 4 bases short and J 2 bases short, with 11 bases between. CDR1 SGHDT and CDR2 YYEEEE come from the germline V gene. The chain carries TRBV5-6 and TRBJ2-3; D may be TRBD1 (5 bases). The source was peripheral blood, collected from a patient treated with radiotherapy plus ipilimumab. The TCR originated in a human donor with non-small cell lung cancer whose response to radiotherapy plus ipilimumab could not be evaluated. The CDR3 region has the DNA TGTGCCAGCAGCATCCTGGGGCCCACAGATACGCAGTATTTT. Encoded protein: CASSILGPTDTQYF. Using reference TRBV5-6 and TRBJ2-3 for the parts outside the CDR3, the full variable domain is DAGVTQSPTHLIKTRGQQVTLRCSPKSGHDTVSWYQQALGQGPQFIFQYYEEEERQRGNFPDRFSGHQFPNYSSELNVNALLLGDSALYLCASSILGPTDTQYFGPGTRLTVL.